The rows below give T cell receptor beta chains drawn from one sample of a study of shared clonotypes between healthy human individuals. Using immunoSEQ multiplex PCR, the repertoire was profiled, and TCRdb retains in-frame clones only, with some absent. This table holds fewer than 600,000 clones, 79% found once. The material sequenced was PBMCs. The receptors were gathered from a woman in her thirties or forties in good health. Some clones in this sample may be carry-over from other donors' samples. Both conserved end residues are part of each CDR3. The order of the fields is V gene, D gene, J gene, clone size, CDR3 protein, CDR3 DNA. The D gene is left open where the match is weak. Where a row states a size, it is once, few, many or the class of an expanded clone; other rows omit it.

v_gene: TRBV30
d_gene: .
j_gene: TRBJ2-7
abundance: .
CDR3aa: CAWRPGARLYEQYF
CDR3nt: TGTGCCTGGAGACCAGGGGCGAGACTGTACGAGCAGTACTTC

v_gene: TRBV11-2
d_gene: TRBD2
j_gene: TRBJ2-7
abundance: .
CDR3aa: CASSLQTSGRGGSYEQYF
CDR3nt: TGTGCCAGCAGCTTACAGACTAGCGGGAGGGGTGGGAGCTACGAGCAGTACTTC

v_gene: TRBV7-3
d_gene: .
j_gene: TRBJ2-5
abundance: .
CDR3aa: CASSLNRAETQYF
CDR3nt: TGTGCCAGCAGCTTAAACCGGGCGGAGACCCAGTACTTC

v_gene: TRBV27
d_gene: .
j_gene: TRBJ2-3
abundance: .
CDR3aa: CASSPAGGGTDTQYF
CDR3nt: TGTGCCAGCAGCCCCGCTGGAGGAGGCACAGATACGCAGTATTTT

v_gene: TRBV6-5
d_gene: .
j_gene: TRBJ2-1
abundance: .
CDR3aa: CASSYSAKGEQFF
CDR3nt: TGTGCCAGCAGTTACTCGGCGAAGGGCGAGCAGTTCTTC

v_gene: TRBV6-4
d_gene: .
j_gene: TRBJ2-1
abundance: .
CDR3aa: CASSDSPGTDEQFF
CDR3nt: TGTGCCAGCAGTGACTCACCGGGTACGGATGAGCAGTTCTTC

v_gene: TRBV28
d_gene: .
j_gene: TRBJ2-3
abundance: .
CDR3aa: CASSSTGDTQYF
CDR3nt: TGTGCCAGCAGTTCAACCGGGGATACGCAGTATTTT

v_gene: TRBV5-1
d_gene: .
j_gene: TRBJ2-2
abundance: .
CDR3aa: CASSLVERTGELFF
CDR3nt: TGCGCCAGCAGCTTGGTGGAGCGCACCGGGGAGCTGTTTTTT

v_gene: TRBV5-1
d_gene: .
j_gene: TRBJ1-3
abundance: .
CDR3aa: CASSPSGNTIYF
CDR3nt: TGCGCCAGCAGCCCTAGTGGAAACACCATATATTTT

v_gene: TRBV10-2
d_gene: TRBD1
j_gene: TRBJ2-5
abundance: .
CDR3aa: CASRNRGQGETQYF
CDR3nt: TGCGCCAGCAGGAACCGGGGACAGGGAGAGACCCAGTACTTC

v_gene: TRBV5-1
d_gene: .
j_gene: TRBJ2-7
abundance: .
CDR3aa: CASSAGATGGEQYF
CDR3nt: TGCGCCAGCAGCGCGGGGGCAACGGGGGGCGAGCAGTACTTC

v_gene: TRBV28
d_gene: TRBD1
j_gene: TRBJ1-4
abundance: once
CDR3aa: CASSPGTALRDEKLFF
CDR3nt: TGTGCCAGCAGCCCGGGGACAGCCCTGAGGGATGAAAAACTGTTTTTT

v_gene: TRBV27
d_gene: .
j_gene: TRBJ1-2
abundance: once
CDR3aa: CASAPGGFYGYTF
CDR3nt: TGTGCCAGCGCCCCGGGGGGTTTCTATGGCTACACCTTC

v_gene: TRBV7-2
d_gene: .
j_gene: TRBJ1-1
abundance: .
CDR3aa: CASSLSARNTEAFF
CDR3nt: TGTGCCAGCAGCTTAAGTGCCAGAAACACTGAAGCTTTCTTT

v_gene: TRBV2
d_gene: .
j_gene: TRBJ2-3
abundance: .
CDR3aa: CASNSLTDTQYF
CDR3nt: TGTGCCAGCAACAGCCTCACAGATACGCAGTATTTT

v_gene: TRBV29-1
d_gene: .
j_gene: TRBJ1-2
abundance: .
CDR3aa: CSVQQGSGGYTF
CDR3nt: TGCAGCGTCCAACAGGGCAGTGGTGGCTACACCTTC

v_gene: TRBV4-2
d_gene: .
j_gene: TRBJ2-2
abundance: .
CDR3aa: CASSAVSGPLGTGELFF
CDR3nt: TGTGCCAGCAGCGCGGTTTCGGGCCCCCTGGGGACCGGGGAGCTGTTTTTT

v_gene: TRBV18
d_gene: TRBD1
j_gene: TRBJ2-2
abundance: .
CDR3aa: CASSPFGPGQGRNTGELFF
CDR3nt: TGTGCCAGCTCACCATTTGGGCCGGGACAGGGTAGAAACACCGGGGAGCTGTTTTTT

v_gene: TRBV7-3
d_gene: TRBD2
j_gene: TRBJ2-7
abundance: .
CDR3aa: CASSSGTSGTKQYF
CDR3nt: TGTGCCAGCAGCTCCGGGACTAGCGGGACCAAGCAGTACTTC

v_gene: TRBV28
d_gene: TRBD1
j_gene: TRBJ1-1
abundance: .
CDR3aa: CASSFVTLNGTAAEAFF
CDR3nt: TGTGCCAGCAGTTTCGTAACCCTAAACGGGACAGCCGCTGAAGCTTTCTTT

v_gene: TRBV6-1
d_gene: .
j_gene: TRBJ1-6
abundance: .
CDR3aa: CASTYQAPANSPLHF
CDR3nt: TGTGCCAGCACCTACCAGGCCCCCGCGAATTCACCCCTCCACTTT

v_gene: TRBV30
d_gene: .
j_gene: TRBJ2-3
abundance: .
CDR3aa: CAWSVQAGDTQYF
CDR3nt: TGTGCCTGGAGTGTTCAGGCAGGGGATACGCAGTATTTT

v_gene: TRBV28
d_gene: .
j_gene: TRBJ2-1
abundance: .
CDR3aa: CASRKLVLGEQFF
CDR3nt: TGTGCCAGCAGGAAACTAGTTCTCGGTGAGCAGTTCTTC

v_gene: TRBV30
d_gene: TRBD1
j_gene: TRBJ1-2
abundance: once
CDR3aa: CAWSSTGGGYTF
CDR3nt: TGTGCCTGGAGTTCTACAGGGGGAGGCTACACCTTC

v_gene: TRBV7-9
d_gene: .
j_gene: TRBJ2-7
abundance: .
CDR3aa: CASSLFGDLEQYF
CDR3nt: TGTGCCAGCAGCTTATTTGGGGATCTCGAGCAGTACTTC

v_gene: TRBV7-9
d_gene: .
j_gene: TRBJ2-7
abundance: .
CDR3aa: CASSLAGLTSEQYF
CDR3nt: TGTGCCAGCAGCTTAGCGGGTTTGACGTCCGAGCAGTACTTC

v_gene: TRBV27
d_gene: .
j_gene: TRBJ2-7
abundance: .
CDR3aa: CASSISGISSYEQYF
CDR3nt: TGTGCCAGCAGCATTAGCGGAATTAGCTCCTACGAGCAGTACTTC

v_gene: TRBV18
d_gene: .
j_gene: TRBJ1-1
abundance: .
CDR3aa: CASSQQGMNTEAFF
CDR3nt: TGTGCCAGCTCGCAACAGGGTATGAACACTGAAGCTTTCTTT

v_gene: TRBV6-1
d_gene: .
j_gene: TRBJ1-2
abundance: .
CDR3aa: CASSETGKYGYTF
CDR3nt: TGTGCCAGCAGTGAAACAGGGAAGTATGGCTACACCTTC

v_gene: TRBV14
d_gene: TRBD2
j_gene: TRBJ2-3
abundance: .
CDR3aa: CASSLWTSGSTDTQYF
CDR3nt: TGTGCCAGCAGCCTCTGGACTAGCGGGAGCACAGATACGCAGTATTTT

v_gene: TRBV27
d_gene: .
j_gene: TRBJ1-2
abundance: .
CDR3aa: CASSLSPGFSGYTF
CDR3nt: TGTGCCAGCAGTTTATCTCCAGGGTTTTCTGGCTACACCTTC

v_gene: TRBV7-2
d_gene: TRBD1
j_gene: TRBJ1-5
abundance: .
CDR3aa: CASSGWQGAQPQHF
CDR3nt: TGTGCCAGCAGCGGGTGGCAGGGGGCCCAGCCCCAGCATTTT

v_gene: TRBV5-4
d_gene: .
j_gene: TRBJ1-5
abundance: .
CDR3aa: CASSPGISNQPQHF
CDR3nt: TGTGCCAGCAGCCCAGGGATTTCCAATCAGCCCCAGCATTTT

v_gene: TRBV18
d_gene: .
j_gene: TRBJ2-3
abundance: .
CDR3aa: CASSRGEDTQYF
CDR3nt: TGTGCCAGCTCACGGGGGGAAGATACGCAGTATTTT

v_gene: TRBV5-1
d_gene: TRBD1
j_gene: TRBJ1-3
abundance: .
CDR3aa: CASSPGTAGNTIYF
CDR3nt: TGCGCCAGCAGCCCCGGGACAGCTGGAAACACCATATATTTT

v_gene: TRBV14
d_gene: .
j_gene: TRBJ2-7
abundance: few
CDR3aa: CASSLASTYEQYF
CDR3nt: TGTGCCAGCAGCCTCGCCTCTACGTACGAGCAGTACTTC

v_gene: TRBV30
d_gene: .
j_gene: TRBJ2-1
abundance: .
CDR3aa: CAWSGGNEQFF
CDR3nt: TGTGCCTGGAGTGGGGGGAATGAGCAGTTCTTC

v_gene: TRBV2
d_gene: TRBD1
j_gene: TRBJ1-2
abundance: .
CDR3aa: CASSEADRGGYTF
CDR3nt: TGTGCCAGCAGTGAAGCAGACAGGGGGGGCTACACCTTC

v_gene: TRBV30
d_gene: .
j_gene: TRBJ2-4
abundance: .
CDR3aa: CACERGSNLAKNIQYF
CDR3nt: TGTGCCTGTGAAAGGGGCAGCAACTTAGCCAAAAACATTCAGTACTTC

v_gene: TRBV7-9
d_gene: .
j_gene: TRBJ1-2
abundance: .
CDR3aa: CASSPTGGVYGYTF
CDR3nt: TGTGCCTCGTCCCCAACGGGGGGAGTATATGGCTACACCTTC

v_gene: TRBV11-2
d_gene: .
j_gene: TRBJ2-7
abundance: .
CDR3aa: CASSFKQGRYEQYF
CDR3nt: TGTGCCAGCAGCTTTAAACAGGGGAGGTACGAGCAGTACTTC

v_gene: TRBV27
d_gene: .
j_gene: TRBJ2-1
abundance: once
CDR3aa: CASRGLGASDHEQFF
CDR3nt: TGTGCCAGCAGGGGACTCGGCGCGAGCGACCATGAGCAGTTCTTC

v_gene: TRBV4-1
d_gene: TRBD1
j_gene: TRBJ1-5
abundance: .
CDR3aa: CASSQGLGQGRNQPQHF
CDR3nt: TGCGCCAGCAGCCAAGGATTAGGACAGGGACGCAATCAGCCCCAGCATTTT

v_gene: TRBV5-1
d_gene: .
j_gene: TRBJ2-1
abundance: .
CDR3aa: CASSLGATYNEQFF
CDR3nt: TGCGCCAGCAGCCTGGGGGCAACCTACAATGAGCAGTTCTTC

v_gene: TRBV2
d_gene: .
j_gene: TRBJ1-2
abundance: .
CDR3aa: CASSDGGAGYGYTF
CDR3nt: TGTGCCAGCAGTGACGGGGGGGCTGGCTATGGCTACACCTTC

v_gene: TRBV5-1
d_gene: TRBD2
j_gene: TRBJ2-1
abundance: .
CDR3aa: CASSLSGRVNEQFF
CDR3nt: TGCGCCAGCAGCCTTAGCGGGAGGGTTAATGAGCAGTTCTTC

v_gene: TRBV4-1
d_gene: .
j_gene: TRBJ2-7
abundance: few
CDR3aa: CASSPGAAYEQYF
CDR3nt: TGCGCCAGCAGTCCCGGGGCAGCCTACGAGCAGTACTTC

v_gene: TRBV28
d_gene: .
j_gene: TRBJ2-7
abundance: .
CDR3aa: CASNVLAYAGEQYF
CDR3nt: TGTGCCAGCAATGTGCTAGCATACGCGGGCGAGCAGTACTTC

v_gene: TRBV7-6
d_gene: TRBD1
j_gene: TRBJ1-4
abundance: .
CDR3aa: CASSLGSFRGQKNEKLFF
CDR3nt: TGTGCCAGCAGCTTAGGTTCTTTTAGGGGACAGAAAAATGAAAAACTGTTTTTT

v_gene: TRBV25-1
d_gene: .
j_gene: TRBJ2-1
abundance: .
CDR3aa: CASSEYIGVGRPNEQFF
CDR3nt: TGTGCCAGCAGTGAATATATAGGGGTGGGACGGCCCAATGAGCAGTTCTTC

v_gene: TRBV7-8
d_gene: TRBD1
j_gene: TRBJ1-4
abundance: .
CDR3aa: CASSSYRGRREKLFF
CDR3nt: TGTGCCAGCAGCTCGTACAGGGGGCGTAGGGAAAAACTGTTTTTT

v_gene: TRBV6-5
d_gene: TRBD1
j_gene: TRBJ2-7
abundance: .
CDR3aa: CASSYSGTGLREQYF
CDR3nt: TGTGCCAGCAGTTACTCCGGGACAGGACTTAGGGAGCAGTACTTC

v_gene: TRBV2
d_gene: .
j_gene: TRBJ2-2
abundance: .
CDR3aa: CASTWETGELFF
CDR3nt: TGTGCCAGCACCTGGGAGACCGGGGAGCTGTTTTTT

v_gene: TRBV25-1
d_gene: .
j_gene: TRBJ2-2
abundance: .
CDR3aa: CASSEHRVTAGTGELFF
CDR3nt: TGTGCCAGCAGTGAACACCGGGTCACTGCGGGCACCGGGGAGCTGTTTTTT

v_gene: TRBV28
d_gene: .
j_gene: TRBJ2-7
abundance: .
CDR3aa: CASSSPGTKNEQYF
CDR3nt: TGTGCCAGCAGTTCCCCGGGTACAAAGAACGAGCAGTACTTC

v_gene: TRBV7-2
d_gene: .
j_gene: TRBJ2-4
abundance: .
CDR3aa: CASSSEVATRDIQYF
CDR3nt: TGTGCCAGCAGCTCTGAGGTCGCAACGAGGGACATTCAGTACTTC

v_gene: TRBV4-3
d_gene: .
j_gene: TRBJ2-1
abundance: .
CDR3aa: CASSQGPQAYNEQFF
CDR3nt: TGCGCCAGCAGCCAAGGACCCCAGGCCTACAATGAGCAGTTCTTC